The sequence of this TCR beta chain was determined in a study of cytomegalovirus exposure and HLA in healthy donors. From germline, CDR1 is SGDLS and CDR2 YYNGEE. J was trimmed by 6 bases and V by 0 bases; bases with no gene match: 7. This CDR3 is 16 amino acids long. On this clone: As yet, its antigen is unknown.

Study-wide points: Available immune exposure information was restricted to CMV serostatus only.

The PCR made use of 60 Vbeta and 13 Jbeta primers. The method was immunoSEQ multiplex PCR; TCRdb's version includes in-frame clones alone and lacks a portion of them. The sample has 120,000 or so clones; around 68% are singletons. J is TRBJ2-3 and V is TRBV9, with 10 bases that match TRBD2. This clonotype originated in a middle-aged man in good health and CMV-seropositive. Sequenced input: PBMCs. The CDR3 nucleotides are TGTGCCAGCAGCGTAGAAAGCGGGGGGGCCTGGGATACGCAGTATTTT. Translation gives CASSVESGGAWDTQYF.